Listed here is a single TCR beta chain. Its antigen remains unknown. V was shortened by 11 bases and J by 7 bases, with 23 bases between the two germline ends. The germline CDR1 and CDR2 sequences are SGHTA and FQGNSA. The CDR3 runs 14 residues. TCRdb reanalysed the 5' RACE reads using MiXCR and keeps one entry per CDR3 protein. The table includes some 240,000 distinct CDR3 sequences, about 5.2% detected once. This entry comes from a study of T cells after yellow fever vaccination. Study-level points and caveats: Re-detected after boosting: most primary clones, 96% of CD4 and over 80% of CD8.

The rearrangement joins TRBV7-2 to TRBJ2-5; D uncertain. Sequenced material: CD4+ T cells sorted from PBMCs, taken on the day of the yellow fever booster vaccination. The receptor was isolated from a man younger than 30 who received the YFV17D yellow fever vaccine. This CDR3 is CACMVSTLRSTQYF. For the CDR3, the DNA is TGTGCCTGTATGGTCAGTACCCTTCGATCGACCCAGTACTTC.